Below, 8 T cell receptor beta chains from the same sample are listed, as sequenced in a study of cytomegalovirus exposure and HLA in healthy donors. The PCR employed 60 Vbeta primers together with 13 Jbeta primers. Data came from immunoSEQ multiplex PCR; TCRdb stores just in-frame clones and leaves some out. This table holds roughly 200,000 clones, roughly a tenth found once. The sequenced sample was PBMCs. The receptors shown here come from a woman in her twenties or thirties in good health and CMV-seropositive.

This clone was found a few times. The chain combines TRBV2 with TRBJ2-1; 8 bases map to TRBD2. Per the germline V gene, CDR1 is SNHLY and CDR2 is FYNNEI. This CDR3 region has 13 residues. V gave up 4 bases and J gave up 14 bases; unmatched junction bases: 10. In nucleotides, the CDR3 is TGTGCCAGCAGTGGAGTTAGCGGGACGGAGGAGTTCTTC. It yields the protein CASSGVSGTEEFF.

The rearrangement uses TRBV11-2 and TRBJ1-2; 11 positions match TRBD1. After removal of 6 bases from V and 6 bases from J, the junction contained 12 bases not matched to a gene. The V gene's germline CDR1 is SGHAT and CDR2 FQNNGV. There are 16 residues in the CDR3. The CDR3 DNA sequence: TGTGCCAGCAGGTCCCGGGACAGGGGGGAAAGGGATGGCTACACCTTC. This sequence encodes CASRSRDRGERDGYTF.

The V and J genes are TRBV6-1 and TRBJ2-5; 8 bases map to TRBD1. The DNA end favors TRBJ2-7, so the J call may be wrong. CDR1 is MNHNS, CDR2 SASEGT, per germline. The CDR3 runs to 15 residues. This CDR3 is CASSPDRGLSYEQYF. The CDR3, as DNA: TGTGCCAGCAGTCCAGACAGGGGTCTCTCCTACGAGCAGTACTTC.

This chain joins TRBV11-2 and TRBJ2-3; no clear D. V lost 3 bases and J 5 bases, leaving 6 bases between the germline ends. Looked up from germline, CDR1 is SGHAT and CDR2 is FQNNGV. This CDR3 contains 12 residues. The CDR3 region is CASSFSLDTQYF. In nucleotides, the CDR3 is TGTGCCAGCAGCTTCTCTCTAGATACGCAGTATTTT.

The chain employs TRBV21-1 and TRBJ2-7; the D call in the table, TRBD2, was not verified against the DNA. TRBV21-1 is an annotated pseudogene. This CDR3 spans 16 amino acids. This chain's CDR3 is CASSKVSGFSSYEQYF. CDR3 bases: TGTGCCAGCAGCAAAGTCTCGGGATTCAGCTCCTACGAGCAGTACTTC.

This clone was counted a few times. The chain employs TRBV18 and TRBJ1-2; 9 positions agree with TRBD1. Germline values: CDR1 KGHSH, CDR2 LQKENI. J lost 8 bases, V lost 3 bases, and 7 bases had no gene match. There are 14 residues in the CDR3. The CDR3 here is CASSPTRQGDGYTF. The CDR3 DNA is TGTGCCAGCTCACCCACCAGACAGGGGGACGGCTACACCTTC. Supplemented by reference TRBV18 and TRBJ1-2, the full variable domain reads NAGVMQNPRHLVRRRGQEARLRCSPMKGHSHVYWYRQLPEEGLKFMVYLQKENIIDESGMPKERFSAEFPKEGPSILRIQQVVRGDSAAYFCASSPTRQGDGYTFGSGTRLTVV.

This clone was detected a few times. The rearrangement uses TRBV2 and TRBJ1-2; D might be TRBD1 (6 bases). The CDR3 consists of 13 residues. V was shortened by 6 bases and J by 7 bases, with 15 bases between the two germline ends. Germline values: CDR1 SNHLY, CDR2 FYNNEI. CDR3 in DNA: TGTGCCAGCAGATCACAGGGCGTGGGTGGCTACACCTTC. Translated: CASRSQGVGGYTF.

The sample holds a few counts of this clone. The J gene is TRBJ2-2, the V gene TRBV4-2; perhaps TRBD2 as D (5 bases). The CDR3 extends over 16 amino acids. The germline CDR1 and CDR2 sequences are LGHNA and YNFKEQ. V dropped 7 bases and J dropped 1 base, with 16 bases sitting between them. The CDR3 loop is CASTTKEAWNTGELFF. Written as DNA, the CDR3 is TGTGCCAGCACCACCAAGGAGGCGTGGAACACCGGGGAGCTGTTTTTT.